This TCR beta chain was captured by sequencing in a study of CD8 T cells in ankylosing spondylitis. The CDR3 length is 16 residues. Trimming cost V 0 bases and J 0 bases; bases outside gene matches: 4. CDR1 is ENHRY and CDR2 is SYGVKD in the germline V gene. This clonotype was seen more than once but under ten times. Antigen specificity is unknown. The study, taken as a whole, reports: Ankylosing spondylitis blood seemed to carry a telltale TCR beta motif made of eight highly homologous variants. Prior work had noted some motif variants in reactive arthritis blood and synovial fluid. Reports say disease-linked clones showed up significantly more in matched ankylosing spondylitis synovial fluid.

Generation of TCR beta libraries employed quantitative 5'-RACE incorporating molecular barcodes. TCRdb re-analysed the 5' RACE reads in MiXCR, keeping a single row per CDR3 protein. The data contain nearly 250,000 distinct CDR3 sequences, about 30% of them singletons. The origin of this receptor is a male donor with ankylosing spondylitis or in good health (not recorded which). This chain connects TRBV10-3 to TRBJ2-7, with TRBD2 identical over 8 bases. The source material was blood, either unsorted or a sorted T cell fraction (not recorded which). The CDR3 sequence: CAISESQAGDSYEQYF. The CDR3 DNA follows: TGTGCCATCAGTGAGTCTCAAGCGGGGGACTCCTACGAGCAGTACTTC.